Described below is a single TCR beta chain sequence and its context. Its target antigen remains unknown. No clone much larger than this one lies a single base away; base qualities are absent. The germline V gene sets CDR1 to ENHRY and CDR2 to SYGVKD. The CDR3 runs 14 residues from the cysteine to the phenylalanine. The entry retains the CDR3 DNA only, 42 bases that are in frame from base 1. Trimming removed 8 bases from V and 4 bases from J, leaving 15 bases between the germline ends. The data were obtained in a study of patients with pleural tuberculosis (dated by TCRdb to the mid-2010s). TCRdb lists the instrument as Illumina Genome Analyzer IIx. TCRdb cleaned the public reads at Q25 with fastp, built clones with MiXCR and kept in-frame beta chains. One record per CDR3 amino acid sequence lists the most common genes and DNA. For this sample the table gives around 50,000 distinct CDR3 sequences, of which around 6.7% were detected only once. The ten largest clones take up 15% to 20% of the sample.

In this chain, TRBV10-3 is recombined with TRBJ1-3, with an unclear D gene assignment. The receptor's source is a human donor with pleural tuberculosis. The nucleotides are TGTGCCATCGCCCCCTCCTTGGGGGGAAACACCATATATTTT. This yields the protein CAIAPSLGGNTIYF.